This passage covers 20 T cell receptor beta chains from one sample sequenced in a study of OX40 agonist ivuxolimab in advanced cancers. This table comes from immunoSEQ multiplex PCR, and its TCRdb copy is limited to in-frame clones, with some not included. This table has tens of thousands of clones, approximately 89% appearing once. Sample: CD4+ or CD8+ T cells sorted from blood, taken in a trial of the OX40 agonist ivuxolimab. The receptors come from an adult with an advanced solid tumor such as melanoma, head and neck, liver or kidney cancer.

The chain recombines TRBV30 with TRBJ2-3, with 10 bases matching TRBD1. The germline gives CDR1 GTSNPN, CDR2 SVGIG (reference sequence). V was pared by 4 bases and J by 2 bases, with 6 bases of the junction left unmatched. This CDR3 region has 15 residues. CDR3 protein: CAWTHGTGVTDTQYF. CDR3 sequence (DNA): TGTGCCTGGACCCACGGGACAGGGGTCACAGATACGCAGTATTTT.

The chain couples TRBV5-1 to TRBJ2-2, with a weak D call TRBD1 (6 bases). The germline V gene has CDR1 SGHRS and CDR2 YFSETQ. V lost 0 bases and J lost 5, with 11 bases in between. The CDR3 runs to 15 residues. The DNA of the CDR3 is TGCGCCAGCAGCTTGGGATTAGGGGGAACCGGGGAGCTGTTTTTT. Residues: CASSLGLGGTGELFF.

This chain connects TRBV27 to TRBJ2-2; D gene unclear. Per germline, CDR1 MNHEY and CDR2 SMNVEV (reference sequence). The CDR3 contains 16 residues. V was clipped by 3 bases and J by 0 bases, with 11 bases between them. This chain's CDR3 is CASSFLTNANTGELFF. CDR3 in DNA: TGTGCCAGCAGTTTCCTGACAAACGCGAACACCGGGGAGCTGTTTTTT.

The chain joins TRBV5-4 to TRBJ2-3, with 8 bases that match TRBD2. Germline V gives CDR1 SGHNT, CDR2 YYREEE (reference sequence). The CDR3 contains 15 residues. The trim removed 5 bases at V and 4 bases at J, leaving 9 bases unmatched. In nucleotides, the CDR3 is TGTGCCAGCAGTCAGGGACTAGGAGGGGCAGATACGCAGTATTTT. Protein: CASSQGLGGADTQYF.

This rearrangement joins TRBV28 to TRBJ2-7, with TRBD2 identical over 8 bases. The CDR3 contains 17 residues. Germline loops: CDR1 MDHEN, CDR2 SYDVKM. Trimming took 6 bases from V and 1 from J; bases not matched to a gene: 14. This chain's CDR3 is CASRGLQAGTSSYEQYF. In DNA, the CDR3 is TGTGCCAGCAGGGGATTGCAGGCCGGGACTAGTTCCTACGAGCAGTACTTC.

This clone was seen more than once but under ten times. This chain links TRBV29-1 with TRBJ1-1; D is perhaps TRBD1 (6 bases). Trimming stripped 6 bases from V and 2 bases from J, with 10 bases between. The CDR3 runs to 12 residues. From germline, CDR1 is SQVTM and CDR2 ANQGSEA. CDR3 residues: CSVRQVNTEAFF. DNA of the CDR3: TGCAGCGTACGACAGGTAAACACTGAAGCTTTCTTT. Full variable domain (rest looked up from reference TRBV29-1 and TRBJ1-1): SAVISQKPSRDICQRGTSLTIQCQVDSQVTMMFWYRQQPGQSLTLIATANQGSEATYESGFVIDKFPISRPNLTFSTLTVSNMSPEDSSIYLCSVRQVNTEAFFGQGTRLTVV.

V usage is TRBV25-1 and J usage is TRBJ1-1; no definite D call. Trimming took off 2 bases at V and 10 bases at J, with 8 bases between the two ends. In germline, CDR1 is MGHDK, CDR2 SYGVNS. This CDR3 is 11 amino acids long. The CDR3 here is CASSEGVRAFF. The CDR3 nucleotides read TGTGCCAGCAGTGAAGGGGTTCGAGCTTTCTTT.

V is TRBV7-9 and J is TRBJ1-1; TRBD1 is a possible D gene (6 bases). Trimming removed 3 bases at V and 0 bases at J, with 14 bases between. CDR1 and CDR2 from the germline V gene are SEHNR and FQNEAQ (reference sequence). The CDR3 length is 16 residues. The CDR3 DNA reads TGTGCCAGCAGCTTGGGTGTAGGGGGACTGAACACTGAAGCTTTCTTT. It specifies CASSLGVGGLNTEAFF.

This sequence joins TRBV5-1 and TRBJ2-1, with TRBD1 identical over 10 bases. Germline CDR1 SGHRS, CDR2 YFSETQ. J gave up 1 base and V 4 bases, and 2 bases lay outside the gene matches. This CDR3 has 15 residues. The CDR3 DNA reads TGCGCCAGCAGCCAGGGACAGGGGTCCTACAATGAGCAGTTCTTC. This sequence encodes CASSQGQGSYNEQFF.

V and J are TRBV5-1 and TRBJ2-2, with 8 nucleotides matching TRBD2. This CDR3 comprises 16 residues. Unmatched junction bases numbered 4, after V lost 2 bases and J lost 1 base. Germline values: CDR1 SGHRS, CDR2 YFSETQ. CDR3: CASSFGGGKNTGELFF. CDR3 coding DNA: TGCGCCAGCAGCTTTGGCGGGGGGAAGAACACCGGGGAGCTGTTTTTT.

V and J are TRBV9 and TRBJ1-1; 10 bases map to TRBD1. The CDR3 length is 14 residues. J gave up 4 bases and V 2 bases, and 2 bases lay outside the gene matches. CDR1 is SGDLS and CDR2 is YYNGEE in the germline V gene. The CDR3 loop is CASSVTGGGTEAFF. The CDR3 region has the DNA TGTGCCAGCAGCGTGACAGGGGGCGGCACTGAAGCTTTCTTT.

The chain combines TRBV29-1 with TRBJ2-2, with D possibly being TRBD1 or TRBD2 (5 bases each). V was shortened by 4 bases and J by 1 base, with 10 bases between the two germline ends. Germline-derived CDR1 and CDR2 are SQVTM and ANQGSEA. CDR3 length: 14 residues. This chain's CDR3 is CSVGGAGNTGELFF. Here the CDR3 DNA reads TGCAGCGTTGGAGGGGCAGGGAACACCGGGGAGCTGTTTTTT.

The chain uses TRBV6-5 and TRBJ2-1; D is uncertain. The germline CDR1 and CDR2 sequences are MNHEY and SVGAGI. The CDR3 is 12 residues long. The V end lost 6 bases, the J end lost 8 bases, and 11 bases lay between the germline ends. In DNA, the CDR3 is TGTGCCAGCAGACGGTTCGGGTATGAGCAGTTCTTC. Amino acids: CASRRFGYEQFF.

The chain carries TRBV5-1 and TRBJ2-3; D is unclear. Germline V gene lookup returns CDR1 SGHRS and CDR2 YFSETQ. Deletions cut 4 bases from V and 4 bases from J, with 10 bases between. The CDR3 totals 13 residues. The CDR3, as DNA: TGCGCCAGCAGCACCCTACAAGCAGATACGCAGTATTTT. Protein: CASSTLQADTQYF.

The V gene is TRBV7-9, the J gene TRBJ1-4; 8 bases match TRBD1. Looked up from germline, CDR1 is SEHNR and CDR2 is FQNEAQ (reference sequence). The CDR3 consists of 15 residues. With V trimmed by 6 bases and J by 7 bases, 10 bases remained unmatched. CDR3 DNA: TGTGCCAGCAGAAAAGACAGGGGAGCTCGTGAAAAACTGTTTTTT. Protein: CASRKDRGAREKLFF.

The chain recombines TRBV14 with TRBJ2-7; unclear D gene. This CDR3 is built from 14 residues. Germline V lookup: CDR1 SGHDN, CDR2 FVKESK. V dropped 1 base and J dropped 2 bases, with 9 bases sitting between them. The CDR3, as DNA: TGTGCCAGCAGCCAAGTCCCGGGCCCCTACGAGCAGTACTTC. It is translated as CASSQVPGPYEQYF. The variable domain in full, completed from reference TRBV14 and TRBJ2-7, reads EAGVTQFPSHSVIEKGQTVTLRCDPISGHDNLYWYRRVMGKEIKFLLHFVKESKQDESGMPNNRFLAERTGGTYSTLKVQPAELEDSGVYFCASSQVPGPYEQYFGPGTRLTVT.

The CDR3 bases are TGTGCCAGCAGCTTGTTTCGTCGCAGCAGCTCCTACGAGCAGTACTTC. As protein: CASSLFRRSSSYEQYF. This chain connects TRBV5-8 to TRBJ2-7; no definite D call. The CDR3 spans 16 residues. CDR1 is SGHTS and CDR2 is YDEGEE in the germline V gene. V gave up 1 base and J gave up 0 bases, with 14 bases separating them.

The chain carries TRBV5-1 and TRBJ1-1, with a tentative D call TRBD1 (5 bases). The CDR3 is 16 residues long. V shed 4 bases and J shed 0 bases, with 16 bases lying between them. CDR1 and CDR2 (germline): SGHRS, YFSETQ. Here the CDR3 DNA reads TGCGCCAGCAGCCTGAGGGGTAATCAGGTGAACACTGAAGCTTTCTTT. It yields the protein CASSLRGNQVNTEAFF.

V is TRBV7-2 and J is TRBJ1-5; TRBD1 matches 8 bases. The junction had 12 bases not matched to a gene; V was cut back by 6 bases and J by 5 bases. CDR3 length: 16 residues. CDR1 is SGHTA and CDR2 is FQGNSA in the germline V gene. The DNA of the CDR3 is TGTGCCAGCAGACGACTAGGACAGGGCGGGGATCAGCCCCAGCATTTT. Translating gives CASRRLGQGGDQPQHF.

This chain links TRBV7-3 with TRBJ2-1; D perhaps matches TRBD2 (5 bases). The CDR3 has 15 amino acids. Germline V lookup: CDR1 SGHTA, CDR2 FQGTGA. Trimming left V 0 bases short and J 7 bases short, with 13 bases between. As DNA, the CDR3 is TGTGCCAGCAGCTTAACGTTGGGAGACAAGAATGAGCAGTTCTTC. Residues: CASSLTLGDKNEQFF.